This TCR beta chain was captured in a study of T-cell reconstitution after alpha-beta-depleted transplantation in children. Study-wide findings and caveats: Several hundred expanded graft clones reportedly supplied alpha-beta T cells about two months after transplant. Some patients showed high day-60 TCRbeta diversity, which derived from surviving recipient T cells and thymic progenitors. The main origin of T-cell counts and diversity one year after transplant was newly produced T cells.

The CDR3 length is 17 residues. V trimming: 2 bases; J trimming: 3 bases; junction bases outside the gene matches: 11. The germline CDR1 and CDR2 sequences are DFQATT and SNEGSKA (reference sequence). A library of TCRbeta sequences, prepared with unique molecular identifiers, was generated. Each CDR3 protein gets one entry after TCRdb re-called the PCR reads with MiXCR. The sample yields a few hundred thousand distinct CDR3 sequences, roughly 13% seen once. On this clonotype itself: The target antigen is unknown.

The chain employs TRBV20-1 and TRBJ2-7, with TRBD2 matching over 12 bases. Specimen: PBMCs, mostly from graft donor cells, collected 360 days after TCRalphabeta/CD19-depleted stem cell transplant. This sequence was found in a male patient aged 10 to 17 who had a stem cell transplant for acute myeloid leukemia, so the T cells may come from the graft donor. CDR3 coding DNA: TGCAGTGCTAGACATGGGTGGGCTAGCGGGGGGGGCTACGAGCAGTACTTC. Encoded protein: CSARHGWASGGGYEQYF.